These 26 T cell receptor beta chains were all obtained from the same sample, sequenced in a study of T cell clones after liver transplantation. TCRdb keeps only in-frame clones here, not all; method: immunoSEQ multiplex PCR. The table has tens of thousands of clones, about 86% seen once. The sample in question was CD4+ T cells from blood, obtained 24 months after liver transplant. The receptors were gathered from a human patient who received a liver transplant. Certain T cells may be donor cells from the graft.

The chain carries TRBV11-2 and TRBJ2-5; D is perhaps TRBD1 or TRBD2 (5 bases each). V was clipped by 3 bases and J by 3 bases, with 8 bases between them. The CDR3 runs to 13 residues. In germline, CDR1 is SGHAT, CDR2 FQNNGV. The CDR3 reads CASSLGTKETQYF. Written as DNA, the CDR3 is TGTGCCAGCAGCTTGGGGACCAAAGAGACCCAGTACTTC.

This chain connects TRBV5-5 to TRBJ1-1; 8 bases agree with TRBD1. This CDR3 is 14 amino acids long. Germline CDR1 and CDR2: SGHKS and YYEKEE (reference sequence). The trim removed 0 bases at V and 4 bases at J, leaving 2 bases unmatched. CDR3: CASSLVQGGTEAFF. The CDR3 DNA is TGTGCCAGCAGCTTGGTACAGGGGGGCACTGAAGCTTTCTTT. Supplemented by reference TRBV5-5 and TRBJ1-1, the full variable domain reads DAGVTQSPTHLIKTRGQQVTLRCSPISGHKSVSWYQQVLGQGPQFIFQYYEKEERGRGNFPDRFSARQFPNYSSELNVNALLLGDSALYLCASSLVQGGTEAFFGQGTRLTVV.

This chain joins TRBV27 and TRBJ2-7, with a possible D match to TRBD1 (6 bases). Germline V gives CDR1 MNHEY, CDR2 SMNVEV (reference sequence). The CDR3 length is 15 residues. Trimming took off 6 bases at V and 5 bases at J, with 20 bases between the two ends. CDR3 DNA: TGTGCCAGCAGGGAATCCCGAACAGGGTTGGACGAGCAGTACTTC. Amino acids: CASRESRTGLDEQYF.

The CDR3 nucleotides read TGTGCCAGCAGTGGACCGCCTTGGATGAACACTGAAGCTTTCTTT. Residues: CASSGPPWMNTEAFF. The chain employs TRBV6-1 and TRBJ1-1; D is uncertain. Trimming removed 4 bases from V and 0 bases from J, with 12 bases in between. Germline CDR1 MNHNS, CDR2 SASEGT. The CDR3 loop spans 15 amino acids.

As DNA, the CDR3 is TGTGCCAGTAGTAGGGGTGAGGAGGGCTACGAGCAGTACTTC. This codes for CASSRGEEGYEQYF. The rearrangement uses TRBV19 and TRBJ2-7; D possibly corresponds to TRBD2 (6 bases). Germline loops: CDR1 LNHDA, CDR2 SQIVND (reference sequence). There are 14 residues in the CDR3. V was trimmed by 4 bases and J by 3 bases, leaving 13 bases between them.

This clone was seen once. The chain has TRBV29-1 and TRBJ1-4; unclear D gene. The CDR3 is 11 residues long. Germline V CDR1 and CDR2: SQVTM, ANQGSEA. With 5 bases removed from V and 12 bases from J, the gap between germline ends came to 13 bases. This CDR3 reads CSVLQASELFF. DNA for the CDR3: TGCAGCGTTCTACAAGCGTCAGAACTGTTTTTT. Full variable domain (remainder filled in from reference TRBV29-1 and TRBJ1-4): SAVISQKPSRDICQRGTSLTIQCQVDSQVTMMFWYRQQPGQSLTLIATANQGSEATYESGFVIDKFPISRPNLTFSTLTVSNMSPEDSSIYLCSVLQASELFFGSGTQLSVL.

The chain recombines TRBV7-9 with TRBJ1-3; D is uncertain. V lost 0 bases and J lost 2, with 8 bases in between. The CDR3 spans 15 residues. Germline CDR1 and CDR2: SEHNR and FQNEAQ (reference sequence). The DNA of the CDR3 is TGTGCCAGCAGCTTAGCGTTAGGAACTGGAAACACCATATATTTT. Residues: CASSLALGTGNTIYF.

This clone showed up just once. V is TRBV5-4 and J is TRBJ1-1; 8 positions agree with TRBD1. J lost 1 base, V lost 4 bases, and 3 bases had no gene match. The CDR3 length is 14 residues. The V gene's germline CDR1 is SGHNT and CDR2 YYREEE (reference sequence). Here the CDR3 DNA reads TGTGCCAGCAGCATGGACAGGGAGAACACTGAAGCTTTCTTT. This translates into CASSMDRENTEAFF.

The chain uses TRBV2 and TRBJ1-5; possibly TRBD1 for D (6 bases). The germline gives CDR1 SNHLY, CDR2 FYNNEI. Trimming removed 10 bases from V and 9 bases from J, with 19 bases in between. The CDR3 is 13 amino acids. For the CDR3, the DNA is TGTGCCACTCAGAGGGGGGTTCAGGGGCCCCAGCATTTT. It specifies CATQRGVQGPQHF.

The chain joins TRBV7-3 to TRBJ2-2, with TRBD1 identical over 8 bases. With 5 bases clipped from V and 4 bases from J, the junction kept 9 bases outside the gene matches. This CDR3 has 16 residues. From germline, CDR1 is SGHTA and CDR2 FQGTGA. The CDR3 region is CASSQQGDQVTGELFF. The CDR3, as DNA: TGTGCCAGCAGCCAACAGGGGGATCAGGTCACCGGGGAGCTGTTTTTT.

CDR3 loop: CASSLAARGRADNEQFF. DNA for the CDR3: TGTGCCAGCAGCTTAGCCGCCCGGGGGCGGGCCGACAATGAGCAGTTCTTC. This sequence joins TRBV11-3 and TRBJ2-1; D might be TRBD1 or TRBD2, each matching 6 bases. CDR1 is SGHNT and CDR2 is YENEEA in the germline V gene. Trimming cost V 1 base and J 5 bases, with 18 bases left between them. There are 17 residues in the CDR3.

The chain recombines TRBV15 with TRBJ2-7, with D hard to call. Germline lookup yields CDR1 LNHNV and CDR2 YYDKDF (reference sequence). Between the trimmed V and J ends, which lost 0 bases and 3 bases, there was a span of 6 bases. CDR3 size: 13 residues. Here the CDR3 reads CATSRDLDYEQYF. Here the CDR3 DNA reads TGTGCCACCAGCAGAGATCTCGACTACGAGCAGTACTTC.

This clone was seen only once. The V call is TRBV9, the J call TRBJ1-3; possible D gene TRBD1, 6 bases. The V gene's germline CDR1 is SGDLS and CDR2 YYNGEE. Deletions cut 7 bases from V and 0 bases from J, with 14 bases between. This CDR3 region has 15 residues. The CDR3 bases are TGTGCCAGCGGGGGCCCGAGGAGCTCTGGAAACACCATATATTTT. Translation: CASGGPRSSGNTIYF.

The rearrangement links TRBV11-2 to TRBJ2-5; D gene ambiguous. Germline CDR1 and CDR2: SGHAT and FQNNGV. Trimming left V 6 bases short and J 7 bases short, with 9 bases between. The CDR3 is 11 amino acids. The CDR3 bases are TGTGCCAGCAGTGTCGGTGGGACCCAGTACTTC. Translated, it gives CASSVGGTQYF.

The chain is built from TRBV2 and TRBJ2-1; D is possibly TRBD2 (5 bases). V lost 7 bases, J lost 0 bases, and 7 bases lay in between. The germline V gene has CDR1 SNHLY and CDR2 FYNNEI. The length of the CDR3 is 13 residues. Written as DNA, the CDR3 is TGTGCCAGCACCCGGGACTCCTACAATGAGCAGTTCTTC. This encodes CASTRDSYNEQFF.

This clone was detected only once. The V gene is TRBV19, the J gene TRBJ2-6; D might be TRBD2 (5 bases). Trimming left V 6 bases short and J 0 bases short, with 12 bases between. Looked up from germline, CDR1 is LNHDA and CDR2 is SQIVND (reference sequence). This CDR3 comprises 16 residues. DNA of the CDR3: TGTGCCAGTAGAAGTTCAGGAGGCTCTGGGGCCAACGTCCTGACTTTC. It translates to CASRSSGGSGANVLTF.

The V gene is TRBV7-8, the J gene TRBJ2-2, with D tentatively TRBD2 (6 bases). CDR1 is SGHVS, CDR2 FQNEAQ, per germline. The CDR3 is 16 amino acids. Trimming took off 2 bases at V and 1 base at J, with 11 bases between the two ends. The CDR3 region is CASSLRNGRNTGELFF. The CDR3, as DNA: TGTGCCAGCAGCTTACGGAACGGGAGGAACACCGGGGAGCTGTTTTTT.

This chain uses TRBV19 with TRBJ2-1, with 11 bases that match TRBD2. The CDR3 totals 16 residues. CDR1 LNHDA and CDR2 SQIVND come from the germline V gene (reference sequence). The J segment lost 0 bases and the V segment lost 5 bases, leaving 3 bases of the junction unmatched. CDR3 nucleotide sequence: TGTGCCAGTAGTGAGGGACTAGCGGCCTCCTACAATGAGCAGTTCTTC. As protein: CASSEGLAASYNEQFF.

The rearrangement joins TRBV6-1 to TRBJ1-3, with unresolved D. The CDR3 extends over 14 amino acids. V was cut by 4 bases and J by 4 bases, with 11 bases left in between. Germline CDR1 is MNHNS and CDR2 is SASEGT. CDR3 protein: CASSASAYGNTIYF. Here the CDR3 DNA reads TGTGCCAGCAGTGCATCTGCCTACGGAAACACCATATATTTT.

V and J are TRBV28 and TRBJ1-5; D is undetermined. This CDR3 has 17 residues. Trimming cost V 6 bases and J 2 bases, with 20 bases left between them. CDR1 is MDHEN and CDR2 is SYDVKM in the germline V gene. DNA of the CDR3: TGTGCCAGCAGACCGTCGTCTTTTAATGAGGGCAATCAGCCCCAGCATTTT. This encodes CASRPSSFNEGNQPQHF.

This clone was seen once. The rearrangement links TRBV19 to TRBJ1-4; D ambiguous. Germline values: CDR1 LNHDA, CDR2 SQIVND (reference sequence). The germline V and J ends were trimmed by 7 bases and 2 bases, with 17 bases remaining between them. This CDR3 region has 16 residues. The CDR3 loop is CASTARMVNTNEKLFF. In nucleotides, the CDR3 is TGTGCCAGTACCGCACGGATGGTAAACACTAATGAAAAACTGTTTTTT.

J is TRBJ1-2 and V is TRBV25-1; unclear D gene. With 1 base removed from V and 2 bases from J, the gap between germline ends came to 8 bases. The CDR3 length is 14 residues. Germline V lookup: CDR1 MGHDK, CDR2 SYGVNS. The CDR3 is CASSESGRNYGYTF. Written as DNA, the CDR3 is TGTGCCAGCAGTGAATCCGGCAGAAACTATGGCTACACCTTC.

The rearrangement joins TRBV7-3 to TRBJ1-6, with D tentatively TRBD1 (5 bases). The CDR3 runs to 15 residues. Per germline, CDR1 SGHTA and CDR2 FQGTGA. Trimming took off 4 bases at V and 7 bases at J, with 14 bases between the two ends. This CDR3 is CASSSQSGGNSPLHF. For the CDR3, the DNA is TGTGCCAGCAGCTCCCAATCGGGGGGGAATTCACCCCTCCACTTT.

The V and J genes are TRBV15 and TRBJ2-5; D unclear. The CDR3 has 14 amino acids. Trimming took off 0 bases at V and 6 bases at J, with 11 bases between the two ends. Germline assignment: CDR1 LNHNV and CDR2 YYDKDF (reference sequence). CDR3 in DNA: TGTGCCACCAGCAGAGATAAGGGTTTGAAGACCCAGTACTTC. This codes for CATSRDKGLKTQYF. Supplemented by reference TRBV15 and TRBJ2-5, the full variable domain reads DAMVIQNPRYQVTQFGKPVTLSCSQTLNHNVMYWYQQKSSQAPKLLFHYYDKDFNNEADTPDNFQSRRPNTSFCFLDIRSPGLGDTAMYLCATSRDKGLKTQYFGPGTRLLVL.

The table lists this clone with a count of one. The CDR3 loop is CASTQDHLQRVRTF. CDR3 bases: TGTGCCAGCACCCAGGACCACCTTCAAAGAGTCCGCACCTTC. This chain connects TRBV6-1 to TRBJ1-2; D unclear. Per germline, CDR1 MNHNS and CDR2 SASEGT. The CDR3 covers 14 residues. Trimming removed 7 bases at V and 13 bases at J, with 25 bases between.

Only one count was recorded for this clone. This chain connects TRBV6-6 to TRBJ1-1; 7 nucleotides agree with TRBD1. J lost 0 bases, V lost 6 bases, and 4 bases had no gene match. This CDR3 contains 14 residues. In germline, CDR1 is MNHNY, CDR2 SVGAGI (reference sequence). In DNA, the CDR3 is TGTGCCAGCAGACCAGGGGGTTTGAACACTGAAGCTTTCTTT. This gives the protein CASRPGGLNTEAFF.